One sample yielded the 20 T cell receptor beta chains listed below, sequenced in a study of blood T cell repertoires in COVID-19. Only in-frame clones appear in the TCRdb table, and some are missing; sequencing was by immunoSEQ multiplex PCR. The sample shows roughly 95,000 clones, around 80% of them seen only once. The source material was peripheral blood. Receptor source: a man aged 45 to 65 with active or convalescent COVID-19.

This clone was counted a few times. The same CDR3 is also encoded by other DNA sequences in this sample. The rearrangement joins TRBV7-6 to TRBJ1-6; D might be TRBD1 (5 bases). V gave up 4 bases and J gave up 9 bases, with 10 bases separating them. CDR1 SGHVS and CDR2 FNYEAQ come from the germline V gene. This CDR3 has 13 amino acids. The CDR3 sequence: CASSSVGGSPLHF. CDR3 sequence (DNA): TGTGCCAGCAGCTCAGTGGGGGGTTCACCCCTCCACTTT.

The chain is built from TRBV4-2 and TRBJ1-2, with TRBD1 matching over 7 bases. J gave up 4 bases and V 1 base, and 6 bases lay outside the gene matches. The CDR3 has 15 residues. Germline CDR1 reads LGHNA; CDR2 reads YNFKEQ. The CDR3 loop reads CASSQGQGLGYGYTF. The CDR3 nucleotides are TGTGCCAGCAGCCAAGGACAGGGCCTTGGCTATGGCTACACCTTC.

V usage is TRBV5-4 and J usage is TRBJ2-7, with 11 bases aligning to TRBD1. After removal of 3 bases from V and 3 bases from J, the junction contained 2 bases not matched to a gene. The CDR3 is 14 residues long. The V gene's germline CDR1 is SGHNT and CDR2 YYREEE (reference sequence). CDR3 coding DNA: TGTGCCAGCAGCTCCGGGACAGGGGGCTACGAGCAGTACTTC. Protein sequence: CASSSGTGGYEQYF. The variable domain in full, completed from reference TRBV5-4 and TRBJ2-7, reads ETGVTQSPTHLIKTRGQQVTLRCSSQSGHNTVSWYQQALGQGPQFIFQYYREEENGRGNFPPRFSGLQFPNYSSELNVNALELDDSALYLCASSSGTGGYEQYFGPGTRLTVT.

The chain employs TRBV5-1 and TRBJ2-3, with 7 bases matching TRBD2. Looked up from germline, CDR1 is SGHRS and CDR2 is YFSETQ. Trimming at V came to 2 bases and at J to 0 bases, leaving 9 bases not matched to a gene. The CDR3 runs to 17 residues. This chain's CDR3 is CASSFTSGGTSTDTQYF. CDR3 nucleotides: TGCGCCAGCAGCTTCACCTCCGGGGGGACTAGCACAGATACGCAGTATTTT.

The CDR3, as DNA: TGTGCCAGCAGTAGCCCCCCGAGGAGCGGGGGGTGGGAGACCCAGTACTTC. This encodes CASSSPPRSGGWETQYF. The V call is TRBV6-2 or TRBV6-3, the J call TRBJ2-5, with TRBD2 identical over 9 bases. Germline CDR1 and CDR2: MNHEY and SVGEGT. The CDR3 runs 17 residues. J was trimmed by 5 bases and V by 5 bases; bases with no gene match: 15.

The chain employs TRBV13 and TRBJ2-7; 9 bases are a match to TRBD2. The CDR3 consists of 16 residues. Per the germline V gene, CDR1 is PRHDT and CDR2 is FYEKMQ (reference sequence). Trimming at V came to 0 bases and at J to 2 bases, leaving 5 bases not matched to a gene. The CDR3 loop is CASSLGLAGPTYEQYV. The CDR3 DNA reads TGTGCCAGCAGCTTAGGCCTAGCGGGGCCTACCTACGAGCAGTACGTC.

The chain joins TRBV6-5 to TRBJ1-2, with 10 positions matching TRBD1. Trimming took 6 bases from V and 2 from J; bases not matched to a gene: 3. The V gene's germline CDR1 is MNHEY and CDR2 SVGAGI. The CDR3 spans 14 residues. The CDR3 here is CASRGQGWNYGYTF. CDR3 DNA sequence: TGTGCCAGCAGGGGACAGGGGTGGAACTATGGCTACACCTTC.

The V and J genes are TRBV28 and TRBJ1-2, with D maybe TRBD1 (5 bases). Trimming left V 5 bases short and J 8 bases short, with 24 bases between. The CDR3 is 16 residues long. Germline assignment: CDR1 MDHEN and CDR2 SYDVKM. Written as DNA, the CDR3 is TGTGCCAGCAGTAACCTCTACCTAGGACAAGGACGGGGCTACACCTTC. This gives the protein CASSNLYLGQGRGYTF.

The chain uses TRBV19 and TRBJ2-5, with D hard to call. V was trimmed by 4 bases and J by 2 bases, leaving 8 bases between them. This CDR3 spans 13 amino acids. Germline V CDR1 and CDR2: LNHDA, SQIVND (reference sequence). The CDR3 DNA reads as TGTGCCAGTAGTAGGGCCAGACAAGAGACCCAGTACTTC. It encodes CASSRARQETQYF.

The J gene is TRBJ2-4, the V gene TRBV28; possible D gene TRBD2, 5 bases. Looked up from germline, CDR1 is MDHEN and CDR2 is SYDVKM. The CDR3 covers 15 residues. The V end lost 3 bases, the J end lost 0 bases, and 9 bases lay between the germline ends. This CDR3 is CASSLGREAKNIQYF. DNA of the CDR3: TGTGCCAGCAGTTTGGGCCGGGAAGCCAAAAACATTCAGTACTTC.

This sequence joins TRBV2 and TRBJ1-2; D call uncertain. V was pared by 4 bases and J by 0 bases, with 6 bases between. Germline V gene sequence: CDR1 SNHLY, CDR2 FYNNEI. The CDR3 is 13 residues long. As DNA, the CDR3 is TGTGCCAGCAGTGGAGGGTCTAACTATGGCTACACCTTC. Protein sequence: CASSGGSNYGYTF.

This rearrangement joins TRBV3-1 (or the pseudogene TRBV3-2) to TRBJ1-4, with D possibly being TRBD1 (5 bases). Germline V gene data show CDR1 as LGHDT and CDR2 as YNNKEL (reference sequence). This CDR3 comprises 14 residues. Deletions cut 2 bases from V and 1 base from J, with 5 bases between. The CDR3: CASSQRGTNEKLFF. CDR3 in DNA: TGTGCCAGCAGCCAAAGGGGAACTAATGAAAAACTGTTTTTT.

This sequence joins TRBV5-8 and TRBJ2-5; 9 nucleotides align to TRBD1. The germline gives CDR1 SGHTS, CDR2 YDEGEE. With 4 bases clipped from V and 5 bases from J, the junction kept 18 bases outside the gene matches. The CDR3 has 18 residues. The CDR3 reads CASSVGTGKGLGFETQYF. DNA of the CDR3: TGTGCCAGCAGCGTCGGGACAGGGAAAGGACTAGGATTTGAGACCCAGTACTTC.

The rearrangement links TRBV10-2 to TRBJ2-4, with 9 bases lining up with TRBD2. The CDR3 length is 18 residues. V shed 3 bases and J 3 bases; nucleotides not matched to a gene: 12. Germline V gives CDR1 WSHSY, CDR2 SAAADI. The CDR3 spells CASSDQRGDPKNKNIQYF. The CDR3 bases are TGCGCCAGCAGTGACCAGCGGGGGGATCCCAAGAACAAAAACATTCAGTACTTC.

This clone appeared a single time. This rearrangement joins TRBV6-1 to TRBJ1-6; D gene uncertain. V lost 6 bases and J 3 bases, leaving 6 bases between the germline ends. The CDR3 totals 13 residues. Germline V lookup: CDR1 MNHNS, CDR2 SASEGT. The CDR3 protein is CASRGSYNSPLHF. Written as DNA, the CDR3 is TGTGCCAGCAGGGGCAGCTATAATTCACCCCTCCACTTT.

This clone appeared a single time. V usage is TRBV18 and J usage is TRBJ2-3; 10 nucleotides line up with TRBD2. Germline values: CDR1 KGHSH, CDR2 LQKENI. J gave up 3 bases and V 6 bases, and 6 bases lay outside the gene matches. CDR3 length: 15 amino acids. CDR3 bases: TGTGCCAGCTCTCCCGGGACTAGCGATACAGATACGCAGTATTTT. This encodes CASSPGTSDTDTQYF.

There are a few counts of this clone. The genes are TRBV3-1 (or the pseudogene TRBV3-2) and TRBJ2-7; D gene uncertain. The germline gives CDR1 LGHDT, CDR2 YNNKEL (reference sequence). Trimming left V 0 bases short and J 2 bases short, with 8 bases between. CDR3 length: 14 residues. CDR3 coding DNA: TGTGCCAGCAGCCAAGAACCAGGTCCCTACGAGCAGTACTTC. Its translation: CASSQEPGPYEQYF.

The rearrangement uses TRBV5-1 and TRBJ2-4; D is unclear. Trimming pared 4 bases from V and 5 bases from J, leaving 13 bases between. Per germline, CDR1 SGHRS and CDR2 YFSETQ. CDR3 length: 14 residues. CDR3 sequence: CASSPRVTENIQYF. The CDR3 DNA reads TGCGCCAGCAGCCCTCGTGTTACTGAAAACATTCAGTACTTC.

This clone turned up a few times. The chain links TRBV5-6 to TRBJ2-7; possible D gene TRBD1, 6 bases. CDR3 length: 13 amino acids. From germline, CDR1 is SGHDT and CDR2 YYEEEE. V was trimmed by 4 bases and J by 1 base, leaving 9 bases between them. The CDR3 DNA reads TGTGCCAGCAGCATCGACAGGTCCTACGAGCAGTACGTC. Residues: CASSIDRSYEQYV.

This chain joins TRBV19 and TRBJ1-2; 9 positions agree with TRBD1. This CDR3 spans 15 amino acids. CDR1 is LNHDA, CDR2 SQIVND, per germline (reference sequence). V lost 6 bases, J lost 1 base, and 6 bases stayed unmatched. The CDR3 DNA reads TGTGCCAGTAGCCCATGGGACAGGGATAACTATGGCTACACCTTC. This codes for CASSPWDRDNYGYTF.